This T cell receptor beta chain was recorded in a study of T cells in Graves' hyperthyroidism and ophthalmopathy. Study conclusions and caveats: Most thyroid clonotypes expanded above 0.001 appeared in blood too. The model predicted ophthalmopathy a median approximately seven months before onset.

Diagnoses were made from clinical symptoms, serum measures (thyroxine and TRAb), thyroid ultrasound and orbital computed tomography. The authors took PBMCs from roughly 9.3 ml fresh peripheral blood. Regions amplified from RNA transcripts were the TCR beta CDR3 regions. The TCR CDR3 first-round RT-PCR relied on the HTBI primer set. TCRdb reanalysed the multiplex PCR reads using MiXCR and keeps one entry per CDR3 protein. The profile shows hundreds of thousands of distinct CDR3 sequences, about 16% of them singletons. In its sample, this clonotype was seen many times. Its antigen is as yet unknown. The sequenced sample was blood. The TCR originated in a young woman with Graves' hyperthyroidism.

CDR3 in amino acids: CATRGQGAQEQYF. The CDR3 DNA reads TGTGCCACCCGAGGGCAGGGGGCGCAAGAGCAGTACTTC. The V gene is TRBV28, the J gene TRBJ2-7; 8 bases are a match to TRBD1. Looked up from germline, CDR1 is MDHEN and CDR2 is SYDVKM. The junction had 12 bases not matched to a gene; V was cut back by 10 bases and J by 7 bases. The CDR3 contains 13 residues.